The clone carrying this T cell receptor (beta chain) was recorded a few times. Its matching antigen is unknown. Sequencing used immunoSEQ multiplex PCR; TCRdb keeps in-frame clones, though not all of them. Here the sample spans about 5,000 clones, about 63% being singletons. This sample stems from a study of CD8 T cell repertoires and HIV-1 epitope variants. Turning to the study itself: Each of Twenty-five Gag and Nef epitope peptides stimulated a separate culture.

Study-wide results and limits: The TAALDMSHF plasma variant had no responses, unlike KF9 (about 5 clonotypes) and HW9 (one).

V shed 6 bases and J 8 bases; nucleotides not matched to a gene: 9. This CDR3 is 14 amino acids long. Germline V gene sequence: CDR1 SNHLY, CDR2 FYNNEI. Sequenced: cultured CD8+ T cells derived from PBMCs. The rearrangement uses TRBV2 and TRBJ2-1; TRBD2 aligns across 8 bases. This TCR was sampled from a male donor with HIV. DNA for the CDR3: TGTGCCAGCAGCAATAGCGGGATGAACGATGAGCAGTTCTTC. It encodes CASSNSGMNDEQFF.